Given below is one T cell receptor (beta chain) in context. Its antigen remains unidentified. The record originates from a study of cytomegalovirus exposure and HLA in healthy donors. In the study overall: Genotyping showed around 80% of roughly 400 donors falling in the Caucasian-associated ancestry cluster.

Findings of the study overall: As a later analysis revealed, most CMV-associated TCR beta chains appeared HLA-restricted. A list of 150 or so TCR beta chains associated with cytomegalovirus was given.

The PCR had 60 Vbeta and 13 Jbeta primers. TCRdb keeps only in-frame clones here, not all; method: immunoSEQ multiplex PCR. The data hold around 110,000 clones, with around four fifths observed a single time. Material: PBMCs. The TCR sequence derives from a man aged 25-45 years in good health and CMV-seronegative.

The CDR3 DNA follows: TGCGCCAGCAGCTGGACAGGGGGGAACAGTGACGAGCAGTACTTC. The encoded protein is CASSWTGGNSDEQYF. The gene calls are TRBV5-1 and TRBJ2-7, with TRBD1 matching 10 bases. Germline CDR1 reads SGHRS; CDR2 reads YFSETQ. V lost 3 bases, J lost 5 bases, and 8 bases stayed unmatched. This CDR3 spans 15 amino acids.